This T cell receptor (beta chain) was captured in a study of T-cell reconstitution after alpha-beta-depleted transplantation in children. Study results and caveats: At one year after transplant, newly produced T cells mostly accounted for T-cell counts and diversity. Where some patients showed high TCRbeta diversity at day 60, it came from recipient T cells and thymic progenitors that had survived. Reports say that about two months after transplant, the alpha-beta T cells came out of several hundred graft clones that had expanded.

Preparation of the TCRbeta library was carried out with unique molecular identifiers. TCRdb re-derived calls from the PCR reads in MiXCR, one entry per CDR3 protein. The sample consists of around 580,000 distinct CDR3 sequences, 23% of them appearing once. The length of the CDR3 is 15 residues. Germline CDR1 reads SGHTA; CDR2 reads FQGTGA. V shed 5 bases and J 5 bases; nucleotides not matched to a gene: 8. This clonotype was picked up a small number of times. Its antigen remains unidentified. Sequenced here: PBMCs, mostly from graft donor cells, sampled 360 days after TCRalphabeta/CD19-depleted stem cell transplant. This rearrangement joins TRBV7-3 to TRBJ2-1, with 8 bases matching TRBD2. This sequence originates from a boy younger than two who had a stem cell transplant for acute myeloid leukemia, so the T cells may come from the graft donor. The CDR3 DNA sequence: TGTGCCAGCAGCCAGAACGGGGGGGCGAACAATGAGCAGTTCTTC. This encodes CASSQNGGANNEQFF.